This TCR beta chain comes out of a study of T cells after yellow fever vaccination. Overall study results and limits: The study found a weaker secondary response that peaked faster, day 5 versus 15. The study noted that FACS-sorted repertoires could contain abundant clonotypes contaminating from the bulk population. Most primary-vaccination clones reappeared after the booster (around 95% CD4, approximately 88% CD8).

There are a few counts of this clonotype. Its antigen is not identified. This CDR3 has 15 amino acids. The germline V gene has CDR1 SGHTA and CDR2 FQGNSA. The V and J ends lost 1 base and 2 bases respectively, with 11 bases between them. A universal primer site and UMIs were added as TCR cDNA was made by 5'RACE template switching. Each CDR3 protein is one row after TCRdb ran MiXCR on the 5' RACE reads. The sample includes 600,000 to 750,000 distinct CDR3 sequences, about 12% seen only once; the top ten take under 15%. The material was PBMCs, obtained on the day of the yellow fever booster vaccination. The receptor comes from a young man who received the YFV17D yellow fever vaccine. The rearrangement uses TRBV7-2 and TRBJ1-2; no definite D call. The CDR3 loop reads CASSLVGLENYGYTF. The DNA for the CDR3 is TGTGCCAGCAGCTTAGTGGGCCTCGAAAACTATGGCTACACCTTC.